These 13 T cell receptor beta chains were sequenced from one sample in a study of T cells in Graves' hyperthyroidism and ophthalmopathy. TCR beta CDR3 regions were amplified from RNA transcripts. HTBI primers drove first-round RT-PCR of the TCR CDR3. TCRdb processed the multiplex PCR reads anew with MiXCR; each CDR3 protein has one entry. The repertoire has 550,000 to 800,000 distinct CDR3 sequences, 15% to 20% of them found once; the top ten carry about a sixth. Sequenced input: blood. These receptors were collected from a man aged 45 to 65 with Graves' hyperthyroidism.

This clonotype was seen a few times. V usage is TRBV3-1 and J usage is TRBJ1-2; D perhaps matches TRBD1 (5 bases). Deletions cut 2 bases from V and 2 bases from J, with 15 bases between. Per the germline V gene, CDR1 is LGHDT and CDR2 is YNNKEL (reference sequence). This CDR3 contains 16 residues. CDR3 region: CASSQPLGVANYGYTF. In DNA form, the CDR3 reads TGTGCCAGCAGCCAACCATTAGGGGTAGCGAACTATGGCTACACCTTC.

This clonotype was seen many times. CDR3 nucleotide sequence: TGTGCCAGCAGTTACTCCCCGACAGTCAATTATGGCTACACCTTC. This codes for CASSYSPTVNYGYTF. The genes are TRBV6-6 and TRBJ1-2, with D tentatively TRBD1 (5 bases). The V gene lost 0 bases and the J gene lost 5 bases, with 13 bases spanning the gap. The CDR3 is 15 residues long. Germline V gene sequence: CDR1 MNHNY, CDR2 SVGAGI (reference sequence).

This clonotype has ten or more counts. The rearrangement uses TRBV28 and TRBJ1-4; D is unresolved. The CDR3 is 15 residues long. Germline CDR1 is MDHEN and CDR2 is SYDVKM. V lost 5 bases and J 6 bases, leaving 16 bases between the germline ends. CDR3 residues: CASSPRLWEDEKLFF. Here the CDR3 DNA reads TGTGCCAGCAGTCCGCGACTTTGGGAAGATGAAAAACTGTTTTTT.

This clonotype was recorded at least ten times. The rearrangement joins TRBV3-1 to TRBJ2-1; D gene unclear. Germline CDR1 is LGHDT and CDR2 is YNNKEL (reference sequence). Trimming pared 2 bases from V and 5 bases from J, leaving 10 bases between. This CDR3 comprises 14 residues. The DNA for the CDR3 is TGTGCCAGCAGCCAATTTACCGGTAACAATGAGCAGTTCTTC. Residues: CASSQFTGNNEQFF.

This clonotype was counted many times. The CDR3 DNA is TGTGCCTCCGAAAGAGGGGCTTACGAGCAGTACTTC. This gives the protein CASERGAYEQYF. This sequence joins TRBV30 and TRBJ2-7, with D perhaps matching TRBD1 or TRBD2 (5 bases each). CDR1 is GTSNPN, CDR2 SVGIG, per germline (reference sequence). The CDR3 totals 12 residues. V lost 7 bases and J lost 4, with 14 bases in between.

This clonotype was recorded a few times. The rearrangement links TRBV10-1 to TRBJ2-7; 8 nucleotides agree with TRBD2. The CDR3 has 15 residues. Trimming took 0 bases from V and 3 from J; bases not matched to a gene: 4. The germline CDR1 and CDR2 sequences are WNHNN and SYGVQD (reference sequence). The CDR3 protein is CASSESLSGIYEQYF. As DNA, the CDR3 is TGCGCCAGCAGTGAGTCGCTTAGCGGGATCTACGAGCAGTACTTC.

This chain connects TRBV9 to TRBJ2-3, with TRBD2 matching 7 bases. The CDR3 is 17 amino acids. The J segment lost 5 bases and the V segment lost 4 bases, leaving 16 bases of the junction unmatched. Germline-derived CDR1 and CDR2 are SGDLS and YYNGEE. CDR3 bases: TGTGCCAGCAGCTTCCCCCGGTGGGGGGGAGTAATAGATACGCAGTATTTT. Protein: CASSFPRWGGVIDTQYF. Full variable domain (rest looked up from reference TRBV9 and TRBJ2-3): DSGVTQTPKHLITATGQRVTLRCSPRSGDLSVYWYQQSLDQGLQFLIQYYNGEERAKGNILERFSAQQFPDLHSELNLSSLELGDSALYFCASSFPRWGGVIDTQYFGPGTRLTVL.

This clonotype was seen many times. The V call is TRBV28, the J call TRBJ2-5; possibly TRBD1 for D (6 bases). CDR1 is MDHEN, CDR2 SYDVKM, per germline. This CDR3 has 16 residues. The V gene lost 4 bases and the J gene lost 5 bases, with 20 bases spanning the gap. The CDR3 reads CASSSPQGSRGETQYF. The CDR3 DNA sequence: TGTGCCAGCAGTTCCCCACAGGGCTCGAGGGGGGAGACCCAGTACTTC. Combining the CDR3 with reference TRBV28 and TRBJ2-5 gives the whole variable domain DVKVTQSSRYLVKRTGEKVFLECVQDMDHENMFWYRQDPGLGLRLIYFSYDVKMKEKGDIPEGYSVSREKKERFSLILESASTNQTSMYLCASSSPQGSRGETQYFGPGTRLLVL.

This clonotype was found many times. The chain joins TRBV20-1 to TRBJ2-1, with 7 bases aligning to TRBD2. The germline gives CDR1 DFQATT, CDR2 SNEGSKA (reference sequence). The CDR3 runs 15 residues. V dropped 6 bases and J dropped 0; count of bases not matched to a gene: 8. CDR3 residues: CSADWGGSSYNEQFF. The CDR3, as DNA: TGCAGTGCCGACTGGGGCGGGAGCTCCTACAATGAGCAGTTCTTC.

This clonotype was seen many times. The V call is TRBV3-1, the J call TRBJ2-7; the D call may be TRBD1 or TRBD2 (5 bases each). V lost 7 bases, J lost 0 bases, and 22 bases lay in between. CDR1 and CDR2 from the germline V gene are LGHDT and YNNKEL (reference sequence). This CDR3 is 17 amino acids long. The CDR3 sequence is CASTDSGAPRSSYEQYF. The CDR3 DNA is TGTGCCAGCACCGACTCCGGGGCGCCTAGGAGCTCCTACGAGCAGTACTTC.

The CDR3 sequence: CASSARDDSGANVLTF. DNA for the CDR3: TGTGCCAGTAGTGCCCGGGACGACTCTGGGGCCAACGTCCTGACTTTC. The genes are TRBV19 and TRBJ2-6, with D perhaps assigned TRBD1 or TRBD2 (5 bases each). This CDR3 comprises 16 residues. The ends were cut back, 5 bases at V and 0 bases at J, with 11 bases in the middle. Looked up from germline, CDR1 is LNHDA and CDR2 is SQIVND (reference sequence).

The rearrangement uses TRBV6-2 or TRBV6-3 and TRBJ2-3; 7 nucleotides align to TRBD1. This CDR3 is built from 15 residues. Germline CDR1 MNHEY, CDR2 SVGEGT. J gave up 5 bases and V 2 bases, and 7 bases lay outside the gene matches. The CDR3 coding sequence is TGTGCCAGCAGTTACGCTAATTCAGGGGGAGATACGCAGTATTTT. It specifies CASSYANSGGDTQYF.

The chain recombines TRBV6-1 with TRBJ2-1; D might be TRBD2 (6 bases). This CDR3 contains 15 residues. Trimming took 5 bases from V and 7 from J, leaving 18 bases between them. In germline, CDR1 is MNHNS, CDR2 SASEGT. In DNA form, the CDR3 reads TGTGCCAGCAGTCCGCCGAAGTTCGGGGGAAATGAGCAGTTCTTC. Its translation is CASSPPKFGGNEQFF.